This T cell receptor beta chain was observed in a study of shared T cell receptors in the human thymus. This clone was observed a single time. Measured with immunoSEQ multiplex PCR; TCRdb has only the in-frame clones, and not every one. This table has about 380,000 clones, 95% appearing once. V gave up 4 bases and J gave up 9 bases; unmatched junction bases: 11. There are 16 residues in the CDR3. Germline V CDR1 and CDR2: SEHNR, FQNEAQ (reference sequence). J is TRBJ2-1 and V is TRBV7-9; 11 bases line up with TRBD1. The sequence came from a human donor. The material sequenced was thymocytes. DNA for the CDR3: TGTGCCAGCAGCTCACTTCTGGACAGGGGGCGCGGTGAGCAGTTCTTC. This sequence encodes CASSSLLDRGRGEQFF.